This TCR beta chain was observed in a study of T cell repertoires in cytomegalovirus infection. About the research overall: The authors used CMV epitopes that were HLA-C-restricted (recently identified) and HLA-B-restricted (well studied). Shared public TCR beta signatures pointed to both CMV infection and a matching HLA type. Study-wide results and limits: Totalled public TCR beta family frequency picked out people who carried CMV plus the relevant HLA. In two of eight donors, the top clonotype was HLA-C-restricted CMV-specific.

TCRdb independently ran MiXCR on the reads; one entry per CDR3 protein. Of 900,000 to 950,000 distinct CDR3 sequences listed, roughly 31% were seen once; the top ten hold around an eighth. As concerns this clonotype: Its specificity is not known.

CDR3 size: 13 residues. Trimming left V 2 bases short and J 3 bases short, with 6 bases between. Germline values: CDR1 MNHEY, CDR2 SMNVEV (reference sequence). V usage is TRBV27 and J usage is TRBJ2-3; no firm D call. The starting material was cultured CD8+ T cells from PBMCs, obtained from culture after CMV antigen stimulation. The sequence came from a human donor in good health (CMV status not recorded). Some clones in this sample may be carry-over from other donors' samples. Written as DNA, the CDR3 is TGTGCCAGCAGTTTAGGGTGGACAGATACGCAGTATTTT. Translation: CASSLGWTDTQYF.